A selection of T cell receptor beta chains follows, all from one sample in a study of T-cell reconstitution after alpha-beta-depleted transplantation in children. TCRdb itself ran the PCR reads through MiXCR, one entry per CDR3 protein. The table lists approximately 190,000 distinct CDR3 sequences, around 5.9% of them singletons. The sequenced sample was PBMCs, obtained before TCRalphabeta/CD19-depleted stem cell transplant. The receptors originated from a girl younger than two with combined immunodeficiency, due to receive a stem cell transplant. CDR3s include the opening cysteine and the closing phenylalanine or tryptophan. A D gene is named only where the DNA matches it firmly. The size field reads how often the clone was seen (once, few, many) or a class if it is expanded.

j_call cdr3_length clone_size v_call d_call cdr3_aa cdr3_nt
TRBJ2-7 12 many TRBV5-5 NA CASSFGSHEQYF TGTGCCAGCAGCTTCGGCTCCCACGAGCAGTACTTC
TRBJ2-1 14 many TRBV12-3/TRBV12-4 NA CASTLEHSYNEQFF TGTGCCAGCACCCTTGAGCATTCCTACAATGAGCAGTTCTTC
TRBJ2-6 13 many TRBV12-3/TRBV12-4 NA CASRKSGANVLTF TGTGCCAGCAGAAAATCAGGGGCCAACGTCCTGACTTTC
TRBJ2-2 16 many TRBV7-9 TRBD2 CASSLGSGGRRGELFF TGTGCCAGCAGCTTAGGGTCTGGCGGGAGACGAGGGGAGCTGTTTTTT
TRBJ2-7 14 few TRBV4-2 NA CASSQVLASDEQYF TGTGCCAGCAGCCAAGTATTAGCGTCCGACGAGCAGTACTTC
TRBJ2-3 16 many TRBV20-1 TRBD2 CSAWTSGREVTDTQYF TGCAGTGCTTGGACTAGCGGCCGGGAGGTGACAGATACGCAGTATTTT
TRBJ2-1 13 many TRBV12-3/TRBV12-4 NA CASSPATYNEQFF TGTGCCAGCAGTCCAGCGACTTACAATGAGCAGTTCTTC
TRBJ2-2 13 many TRBV7-6 NA CASSLLASEKLFF TGTGCCAGCAGCTTATTAGCTAGCGAGAAGCTGTTTTTT
TRBJ2-7 14 many TRBV5-1 NA CASSLRLNYYEQYF TGCGCCAGCAGCTTGCGGCTTAACTACTACGAGCAGTACTTC
TRBJ2-7 13 many TRBV20-1 NA CSANAGALWEQYF TGCAGTGCCAATGCTGGTGCCTTATGGGAGCAGTACTTC
TRBJ2-3 13 many TRBV4-2 TRBD2 CASNPAGGDTQYF TGTGCCAGCAACCCAGCGGGAGGGGATACGCAGTATTTT